What follows describes a single TCR beta chain. Its antigen is undetermined. This entry comes from a study of post-analysis software for immune sequencing data. In the study overall: As for disease course, relapsing-remitting, secondary progressive and progressive-relapsing multiple sclerosis were all included.

The CDR3 extends over 17 amino acids. Germline V gene sequence: CDR1 DFQATT, CDR2 SNEGSKA (reference sequence). The authors incorporated unique molecular identifiers into the TCR beta cDNA libraries. One entry per CDR3 protein, called by TCRdb with MiXCR from the PCR reads. Of roughly 600,000 distinct CDR3 sequences detected, 44% appear once; the ten largest clones hold 1.5% to 2%. Study-level points and caveats: TRBV segments more frequent in patients than in controls numbered roughly 5 and included TRBV5-6, TRBV5-1 and TRBV20-1. F measure clustering grouped samples strongly by preparation batch. Controls significantly exceeded multiple sclerosis patients in normalized Chao1 diversity.

This receptor was identified in a girl aged 5 to 17 with multiple sclerosis. The genes are TRBV20-1 and TRBJ2-7; possibly TRBD1 or TRBD2 for D (6 bases each). The J call may not be correct, given that the DNA end is closer to TRBJ2-5. Specimen: blood. CDR3 sequence reads: CSARDMIALGGGETQYF. CDR3 coding DNA: TGCAGTGCTAGAGACATGATCGCCTTGGGGGGCGGCGAGACCCAGTACTTC.